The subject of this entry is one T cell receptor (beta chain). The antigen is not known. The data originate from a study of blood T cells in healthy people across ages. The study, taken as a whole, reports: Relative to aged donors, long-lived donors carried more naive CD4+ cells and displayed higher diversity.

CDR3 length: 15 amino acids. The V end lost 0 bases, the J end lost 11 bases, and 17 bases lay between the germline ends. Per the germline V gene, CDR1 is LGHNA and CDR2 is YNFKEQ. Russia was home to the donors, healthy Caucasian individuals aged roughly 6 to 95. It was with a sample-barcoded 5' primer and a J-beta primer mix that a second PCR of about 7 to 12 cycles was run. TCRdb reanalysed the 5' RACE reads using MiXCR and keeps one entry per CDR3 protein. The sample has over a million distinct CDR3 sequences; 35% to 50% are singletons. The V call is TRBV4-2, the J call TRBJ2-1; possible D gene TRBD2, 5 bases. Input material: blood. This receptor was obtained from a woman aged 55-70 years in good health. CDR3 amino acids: CASSQDLPRSDQQFF. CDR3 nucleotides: TGTGCCAGCAGCCAAGATCTACCCCGTAGCGACCAGCAGTTCTTC.